What follows is one T cell receptor beta chain and its context. The authors' processing: Amplification of reference gene primers was used by the study to estimate nucleated cell counts. Sequencing was performed with immunoSEQ multiplex PCR; in TCRdb, only in-frame clones are kept and a portion is missing. V and J calls and clone size follow that table, whereas D and trimming were derived from the DNA. The sample lists about 140,000 clones, almost 90% occurring once. CDR1 and CDR2 (germline): SGHTA, FQGTGA. Germline trimming cut 0 bases from V and 0 bases from J; bases unmatched to any gene: 1. CDR3 size: 15 residues. This specimen comes from a study of blood T cell repertoires in COVID-19. Study in general: Samples of COVID-19 (acute and convalescent) were obtained from the United States, Italy and Spain. In each case, the material was cDNA or gDNA derived from T cells, B-cell-depleted T cells, or PBMCs.

Source material: peripheral blood. This TCR derives from a woman aged 60-75 years with acute or convalescent COVID-19. The chain has TRBV7-3 and TRBJ1-1; TRBD1 matches at 7 bases. This CDR3 is CASSLTGTVNTEAFF. CDR3 DNA sequence: TGTGCCAGCAGCTTAACGGGGACAGTGAACACTGAAGCTTTCTTT.